These 23 T cell receptor beta chains share one sample of origin, sequenced in a study of blood T cell repertoires in COVID-19. The assay was immunoSEQ multiplex PCR, and TCRdb's table has in-frame clones only and misses some. The sample gives some 270,000 clones, approximately 84% of which show up once; roughly 3.2% is in the top ten. Material: PBMCs or T cells enriched from blood (not recorded which). The source is a man aged 45-65 years who had recovered from COVID-19.

The CDR3 nucleotides read TGTGCCAGCAGCTTAGGAGCAGGGGGTCAGTACTTC. Protein product: CASSLGAGGQYF. The chain carries TRBV7-9 and TRBJ2-7; TRBD1 agrees at 7 bases. Germline values: CDR1 SEHNR, CDR2 FQNEAQ (reference sequence). The CDR3 totals 12 residues. With V trimmed by 1 base and J by 10 bases, 4 bases remained unmatched.

The chain combines TRBV6-5 with TRBJ1-5, with no clear D. Between the trimmed V and J ends, which lost 6 bases and 3 bases, there was a span of 9 bases. Germline V gene lookup returns CDR1 MNHEY and CDR2 SVGAGI. The CDR3 runs 13 residues. This CDR3 reads CASRGSLNQPQHF. DNA for the CDR3: TGTGCCAGCAGGGGTAGCCTCAATCAGCCCCAGCATTTT.

The chain is built from TRBV10-2 and TRBJ1-5, with D possibly TRBD1 on 6 matching bases. This CDR3 is 15 amino acids long. Trimming removed 7 bases at V and 3 bases at J, with 16 bases between. The germline gives CDR1 WSHSY, CDR2 SAAADI. The DNA of the CDR3 is TGCGCCAGCAATCTTGCAGGGGCCGCCAATCAGCCCCAGCATTTT. This gives the protein CASNLAGAANQPQHF.

The sample holds one count of this clone. The V and J genes are TRBV7-3 and TRBJ2-5, with TRBD2 matching 8 bases. The CDR3 runs to 16 residues. CDR1 SGHTA and CDR2 FQGTGA come from the germline V gene. V lost 3 bases to trimming and J lost 1 base; unmatched junction nucleotides: 7. CDR3 amino acids: CASSLGKRGSQETQYF. CDR3 in DNA: TGTGCCAGCAGCTTGGGAAAGCGGGGGAGCCAAGAGACCCAGTACTTC. The entire variable domain, with the rest obtained from reference TRBV7-3 and TRBJ2-5, is as follows: GAGVSQTPSNKVTEKGKYVELRCDPISGHTALYWYRQSLGQGPEFLIYFQGTGAADDSGLPNDRFFAVRPEGSVSTLKIQRTERGDSAVYLCASSLGKRGSQETQYFGPGTRLLVL.

J is TRBJ2-7 and V is TRBV28; 15 bases align to TRBD2. This CDR3 spans 17 amino acids. J gave up 4 bases and V 3 bases, and 7 bases lay outside the gene matches. The germline V gene has CDR1 MDHEN and CDR2 SYDVKM. The CDR3 loop is CASSFWTSGRAGYEQYF. CDR3 coding DNA: TGTGCCAGCAGTTTTTGGACTAGCGGGAGGGCCGGGTACGAGCAGTACTTC.

V gene TRBV5-1 combines with J gene TRBJ2-1, with 8 bases identical to TRBD1. This CDR3 spans 16 amino acids. Germline CDR1 reads SGHRS; CDR2 reads YFSETQ. V shed 4 bases and J 2 bases; nucleotides not matched to a gene: 8. For the CDR3, the DNA is TGCGCCAGCAGCCGCGAGACAGGGGAGGCCTACAATGAGCAGTTCTTC. It yields the protein CASSRETGEAYNEQFF.

This clone was seen once. The rearrangement joins TRBV5-5 to TRBJ1-1; possible D gene TRBD1, 6 bases. Germline values: CDR1 SGHKS, CDR2 YYEKEE (reference sequence). Between the trimmed V and J ends, which lost 3 bases and 7 bases, there was a span of 16 bases. This CDR3 has 14 amino acids. The CDR3 region is CASSWDTGDREAFF. The CDR3 DNA is TGTGCCAGCAGCTGGGACACCGGAGACCGTGAAGCTTTCTTT.

The V and J genes are TRBV7-2 and TRBJ2-5, with D hard to call. Trimming took off 5 bases at V and 11 bases at J, with 12 bases between the two ends. CDR1 is SGHTA, CDR2 FQGNSA, per germline. The CDR3 covers 11 residues. The CDR3 is CASSPAVAQYF. The CDR3, as DNA: TGTGCCAGCAGCCCCGCAGTAGCTCAGTACTTC.

The chain has TRBV12-5 and TRBJ1-1; D is perhaps TRBD1 (5 bases). CDR3 length: 14 residues. Germline V CDR1 and CDR2: LGHNT, FRNRAP. V lost 5 bases, J lost 0 bases, and 10 bases lay in between. CDR3 sequence (DNA): TGTGCTAGTGGTCGTCAGGGAATGAACACTGAAGCTTTCTTT. It yields the protein CASGRQGMNTEAFF.

This chain uses TRBV27 with TRBJ1-6; maybe TRBD1 (6 bases). CDR1 and CDR2 (germline): MNHEY, SMNVEV (reference sequence). The CDR3 extends over 18 amino acids. Trimming left V 4 bases short and J 9 bases short, with 25 bases between. CDR3 DNA sequence: TGTGCCAGCAGTTCCACCAGGGCGGGCCCAGGGGTGGTTTCACCCCTCCACTTT. This encodes CASSSTRAGPGVVSPLHF.

The J gene is TRBJ2-3, the V gene TRBV5-1, with TRBD2 matching 12 bases. The CDR3 sequence is 18 residues long. J was trimmed by 4 bases and V by 0 bases; bases with no gene match: 9. CDR1 is SGHRS, CDR2 YFSETQ, per germline. The CDR3 loop reads CASSLETSGSVVPDTQYF. CDR3 nucleotide sequence: TGCGCCAGCAGCTTGGAGACTAGCGGGAGTGTTGTCCCAGATACGCAGTATTTT.

This clone was seen a few times. The chain combines TRBV5-1 with TRBJ2-3; no reliable D call. Germline CDR1 and CDR2: SGHRS and YFSETQ. The V and J ends lost 0 bases and 1 base respectively, with 12 bases between them. CDR3 size: 16 residues. CDR3 sequence reads: CASSLDVSPGTDTQYF. The CDR3 bases are TGCGCCAGCAGCTTGGATGTTAGTCCTGGCACAGATACGCAGTATTTT.

V usage is TRBV2 and J usage is TRBJ1-5, with TRBD1 matching over 7 bases. CDR1 and CDR2 from the germline V gene are SNHLY and FYNNEI. The V gene end was trimmed by 2 bases and the J gene end by 0 bases; junction bases not matched to a gene: 4. The CDR3 runs 16 residues. In DNA, the CDR3 is TGTGCCAGCAGTGAAAGGGGGGACAGTAGCAATCAGCCCCAGCATTTT. Its translation: CASSERGDSSNQPQHF.

This clone has just a few counts. The chain has TRBV7-8 and TRBJ2-7; 9 bases align to TRBD2. The CDR3 is 16 amino acids. In germline, CDR1 is SGHVS, CDR2 FQNEAQ. Germline trimming cut 0 bases from V and 6 bases from J; bases unmatched to any gene: 9. DNA of the CDR3: TGTGCCAGCAGCTTAGCGCGGGCGGGGGGGCCACGCGAGCAGTACTTC. Translated: CASSLARAGGPREQYF.

The chain carries TRBV6-5 and TRBJ2-1; a possible D gene is TRBD1 (6 bases). Germline V gene data show CDR1 as MNHEY and CDR2 as SVGAGI. This CDR3 is 15 amino acids long. V lost 2 bases, J lost 9 bases, and 17 bases lay in between. The CDR3 DNA reads as TGTGCCAGCAGTTACCCCCAGGGGCTACGGGTTGAGCAGTTCTTC. Residues: CASSYPQGLRVEQFF.

V and J are TRBV4-1 and TRBJ2-2, with D perhaps matching TRBD2 (5 bases). CDR1 and CDR2 from the germline V gene are MGHRA and YSYEKL. The CDR3 is 19 residues long. The germline V and J ends were trimmed by 3 bases and 4 bases, with 24 bases remaining between them. The CDR3 DNA reads as TGCGCCAGCAGCCACCGCCCAACGGGAACATCCCAACTCACCGGGGAGCTGTTTTTT. Protein sequence: CASSHRPTGTSQLTGELFF.

The rearrangement joins TRBV19 to TRBJ2-1, with D tentatively TRBD2 (6 bases). This CDR3 has 15 amino acids. V lost 3 bases and J lost 6, with 15 bases in between. CDR1 and CDR2 (germline): LNHDA, SQIVND (reference sequence). The CDR3 reads CASSMGYAGTNEQFF. In DNA, the CDR3 is TGTGCCAGTAGTATGGGGTACGCGGGAACCAATGAGCAGTTCTTC.

V gene TRBV11-3 combines with J gene TRBJ2-7; D gene uncertain. Trimming left V 1 base short and J 3 bases short, with 7 bases between. Germline V lookup: CDR1 SGHNT, CDR2 YENEEA. The CDR3 loop spans 13 amino acids. For the CDR3, the DNA is TGTGCCAGCAGCTTAGGCAGAAGCTACGAGCAGTACTTC. Translated, it gives CASSLGRSYEQYF.

The rearrangement joins TRBV28 to TRBJ1-6, with 11 positions matching TRBD1. The V gene's germline CDR1 is MDHEN and CDR2 SYDVKM. This CDR3 has 15 amino acids. V lost 7 bases, J lost 9 bases, and 8 bases stayed unmatched. The DNA for the CDR3 is TGTGCCAGCACCCTTTGGGGGACAGGGGGTTCACCCCTCCACTTT. It encodes CASTLWGTGGSPLHF.

This chain connects TRBV28 to TRBJ2-3, with TRBD2 matching over 11 bases. J was trimmed by 2 bases and V by 8 bases; bases with no gene match: 12. Germline assignment: CDR1 MDHEN and CDR2 SYDVKM. There are 17 residues in the CDR3. For the CDR3, the DNA is TGTGCCAGCCGCCCCTGGGGGACTAGCGGTAACACAGATACGCAGTATTTT. Residues: CASRPWGTSGNTDTQYF.

The CDR3 region has the DNA TGTGCCAGCTCACCAGGGAGTAGCGGGATACAAGAGACCCAGTACTTC. This sequence encodes CASSPGSSGIQETQYF. V is TRBV18 and J is TRBJ2-5; 8 bases map to TRBD2. From germline, CDR1 is KGHSH and CDR2 LQKENI. With 2 bases clipped from V and 2 bases from J, the junction kept 7 bases outside the gene matches. The CDR3 loop spans 16 amino acids.

The V call is TRBV3-1 (or the pseudogene TRBV3-2), the J call TRBJ2-5; no clear D gene. Trimming removed 2 bases from V and 5 bases from J, with 18 bases in between. The CDR3 is made up of 16 amino acids. Germline CDR1 is LGHDT and CDR2 is YNNKEL (reference sequence). As DNA, the CDR3 is TGTGCCAGCAGCCAACCGCCCAGCGTCATTTCGGAGACCCAGTACTTC. Its protein is CASSQPPSVISETQYF.

V and J are TRBV7-8 and TRBJ2-7, with 7 bases identical to TRBD1. After removal of 5 bases from V and 0 bases from J, the junction contained 4 bases not matched to a gene. The CDR3 runs 14 residues. From germline, CDR1 is SGHVS and CDR2 FQNEAQ. Here the CDR3 DNA reads TGTGCCAGCAGCCTACAGGGGAGCTCCTACGAGCAGTACTTC. This gives the protein CASSLQGSSYEQYF.